These 23 T cell receptor beta chains were sequenced from one sample in a study of T cells of healthy individuals. Each CDR3 protein is one row after TCRdb ran MiXCR on the 5' RACE reads. The sample includes about 53,000 distinct CDR3 sequences, roughly 15% seen only once; the top ten take roughly 16%. Receptors were obtained from a human donor in good health.

This clonotype has only a few counts. The CDR3 reads CASTDSGNYGYTF. CDR3 bases: TGCGCCAGCACCGATTCCGGTAACTATGGCTACACCTTC. V gene TRBV5-1 combines with J gene TRBJ1-2; the D is unclear. V was cut by 6 bases and J by 1 base, with 10 bases left in between. CDR1 is SGHRS, CDR2 YFSETQ, per germline. This CDR3 is 13 amino acids long. Supplemented by reference TRBV5-1 and TRBJ1-2, the full variable domain reads KAGVTQTPRYLIKTRGQQVTLSCSPISGHRSVSWYQQTPGQGLQFLFEYFSETQRNKGNFPGRFSGRQFSNSRSEMNVSTLELGDSALYLCASTDSGNYGYTFGSGTRLTVV.

This clonotype was observed many times. V usage is TRBV25-1 and J usage is TRBJ2-6, with 8 bases identical to TRBD2. The V segment lost 3 bases and the J segment 3 bases; nucleotides outside the gene matches: 4. Germline loops: CDR1 MGHDK, CDR2 SYGVNS. This CDR3 spans 16 amino acids. The CDR3, as DNA: TGTGCCAGCAGTGACTCCGGGAGGGGTGGGGCCAACGTCCTGACTTTC. It codes for CASSDSGRGGANVLTF.

A few counts support this clonotype. The chain uses TRBV11-2 and TRBJ2-1, with D tentatively TRBD1 or TRBD2 (5 bases each). The CDR3 length is 16 residues. Germline V CDR1 and CDR2: SGHAT, FQNNGV. Deletions cut 7 bases from V and 5 bases from J, with 21 bases between. CDR3 DNA sequence: TGTGCCAGCACACAAATAGGGGCTAGCTCGGACAATGAGCAGTTCTTC. Amino acid sequence: CASTQIGASSDNEQFF.

This clonotype was picked up a small number of times. The gene calls are TRBV10-1 and TRBJ2-2; no clear D. Trimming cost V 2 bases and J 4 bases, with 8 bases left between them. The germline gives CDR1 WNHNN, CDR2 SYGVQD (reference sequence). This CDR3 spans 14 amino acids. The CDR3 DNA reads TGCGCCAGCAGTGAGATCAGTAGCACCGGGGAGCTGTTTTTT. Amino acid sequence: CASSEISSTGELFF.

The chain carries TRBV20-1 and TRBJ2-7; the D is unclear. CDR3 length: 12 residues. Germline CDR1 DFQATT, CDR2 SNEGSKA (reference sequence). V lost 3 bases to trimming and J lost 2 bases, with 8 bases between them. CDR3: CSASPPTYEQYF. CDR3 nucleotides: TGCAGTGCTAGTCCCCCAACCTACGAGCAGTACTTC.

This clonotype was detected only a few times. The chain employs TRBV6-4 and TRBJ2-5; 14 bases are a match to TRBD2. The CDR3 loop spans 16 amino acids. J lost 4 bases, V lost 6 bases, and 7 bases had no gene match. Germline assignment: CDR1 MRHNA and CDR2 SNTAGT. The CDR3 reads CASRPRLAGGRETQYF. For the CDR3, the DNA is TGTGCCAGCAGGCCGAGACTAGCGGGGGGGCGAGAGACCCAGTACTTC.

This clonotype was detected a few times. This sequence joins TRBV12-3 or TRBV12-4 and TRBJ2-3; TRBD1 matches at 8 bases. J gave up 6 bases and V 5 bases, and 13 bases lay outside the gene matches. This CDR3 contains 16 residues. Here the CDR3 reads CASSQYRGTLIDTQYF. The DNA of the CDR3 is TGTGCCAGCAGTCAGTACAGGGGGACGTTAATTGATACGCAGTATTTT.

The rearrangement uses TRBV5-1 and TRBJ2-5; TRBD2 aligns across 14 bases. The CDR3 covers 15 residues. The V segment lost 2 bases and the J segment 9 bases; nucleotides outside the gene matches: 6. Germline V gene sequence: CDR1 SGHRS, CDR2 YFSETQ. CDR3 loop: CASSLGLAGGLAQYF. CDR3 DNA: TGCGCCAGCAGCTTAGGACTAGCGGGAGGTTTGGCCCAGTACTTC.

CDR3 nucleotides: TGCAGTGCTCGGACCACGGGACAGAATGGAAACACCATATATTTT. It translates to CSARTTGQNGNTIYF. The chain has TRBV20-1 and TRBJ1-3, with 7 bases matching TRBD1. The V gene's germline CDR1 is DFQATT and CDR2 SNEGSKA (reference sequence). Germline trimming cut 5 bases from V and 3 bases from J; bases unmatched to any gene: 10. This CDR3 contains 15 residues.

The V call is TRBV19, the J call TRBJ1-4; no definite D call. Germline-derived CDR1 and CDR2 are LNHDA and SQIVND (reference sequence). Deletions cut 3 bases from V and 4 bases from J, with 6 bases between. The length of the CDR3 is 13 residues. CDR3 coding DNA: TGTGCCAGTAGTATTGTGGATAATGAAAAACTGTTTTTT. Protein: CASSIVDNEKLFF.

A remark on this clonotype: The conserved phenylalanine or tryptophan is not found at the CDR3 terminus, so this likely reflects a read error. Because the CDR3's place on the DNA is in doubt, the DNA is left out and the CDR3 is given as listed by TCRdb. This chain links TRBV5-1 with TRBJ2-7; TRBD1 is taken as the D call from the table, unchecked against the DNA. CDR1 and CDR2 (germline): SGHRS, YFSETQ. The CDR3 is 10 residues long, counting both termini. The CDR3 loop reads CASSQDRGFL.

V usage is TRBV7-9 and J usage is TRBJ2-7; no firm D call. Trimming cost V 5 bases and J 2 bases, with 10 bases left between them. Looked up from germline, CDR1 is SEHNR and CDR2 is FQNEAQ (reference sequence). The CDR3 totals 13 residues. The CDR3 region is CASSTTPTYEQYF. The CDR3 DNA reads TGTGCCAGCAGCACTACCCCCACCTACGAGCAGTACTTC.

The chain employs TRBV6-1 and TRBJ1-1; possible D gene TRBD1, 5 bases. The CDR3 runs to 15 residues. V was shortened by 1 base and J by 3 bases, with 12 bases between the two germline ends. The V gene's germline CDR1 is MNHNS and CDR2 SASEGT. CDR3: CASSEDRGSYTEAFF. The CDR3 coding sequence is TGTGCCAGCAGTGAAGATCGGGGGAGCTACACTGAAGCTTTCTTT.

A word on this clonotype: One end of the junction varies from germline; a read error may be responsible. V usage is TRBV6-5 and J usage is TRBJ2-3, with TRBD2 matching over 11 bases. Germline values: CDR1 MNHEY, CDR2 SVGAGI. The CDR3 length is 21 residues. CDR3 nucleotide sequence: TGTGCCGGCAGCCTCACTAGCGGGGGCTTCAGAGTCTTGGGCGGTCCAGATACGCAGTATTTT. The encoded protein is CAGSLTSGGFRVLGGPDTQYF.

This chain connects TRBV6-6 to TRBJ2-5, with 11 bases fitting TRBD1. The CDR3 spans 15 residues. V shed 5 bases, J shed 5 bases, and the junction held 7 bases outside the gene matches. The germline V gene has CDR1 MNHNY and CDR2 SVGAGI (reference sequence). As DNA, the CDR3 is TGTGCCAGCAGTCCAGGACAGGGGGCAGGGGAGACCCAGTACTTC. It is translated as CASSPGQGAGETQYF.

At least ten counts were recorded for this clonotype. The rearrangement links TRBV29-1 to TRBJ2-1; perhaps D is TRBD1 or TRBD2 (5 bases each). V was clipped by 6 bases and J by 0 bases, with 18 bases between them. The germline V gene encodes CDR1 SQVTM and CDR2 ANQGSEA. The CDR3 consists of 16 residues. Here the CDR3 reads CSVVPGQRTSYNEQFF. In DNA form, the CDR3 reads TGCAGCGTCGTACCGGGGCAGCGGACCTCCTACAATGAGCAGTTCTTC.

This clonotype appeared a few times. V and J are TRBV9 and TRBJ1-6; D not certain. This CDR3 is 13 amino acids long. Germline V gives CDR1 SGDLS, CDR2 YYNGEE. Trimming removed 4 bases at V and 5 bases at J, with 7 bases between. The CDR3 spells CASSREHNSPLHF. DNA for the CDR3: TGTGCCAGCAGCCGGGAGCATAATTCACCCCTCCACTTT.

This clonotype was observed a single time. This may come from a read error, since a much larger clone is one base off. The chain carries TRBV2 and TRBJ2-7; D unresolved. The germline V gene has CDR1 SNHLY and CDR2 FYNNEI. The CDR3 runs 11 residues. Written as DNA, the CDR3 is TGTGCCAGCCGTGAAATCTACGAGCAGTACTTC. Translating gives CASREIYEQYF.

The rearrangement joins TRBV7-2 to TRBJ1-6; no definite D call. CDR1 and CDR2 (germline): SGHTA, FQGNSA. V lost 2 bases and J 1 base, leaving 12 bases between the germline ends. The CDR3 length is 17 residues. The CDR3 region is CASSLRPYGSYNSPLHF. CDR3 sequence (DNA): TGTGCCAGCAGCTTAAGGCCTTACGGGTCCTATAATTCACCCCTCCACTTT.

This clonotype was picked up many times. The chain combines TRBV6-2 or TRBV6-3 with TRBJ2-1; the match to TRBD2 covers 8 bases. Germline CDR1 MNHEY, CDR2 SVGEGT. Losses at the gene ends were 5 bases for V and 1 base for J; bases not matched to a gene: 7. CDR3 size: 16 residues. CDR3 bases: TGTGCCAGCAGTACGGGACTAGATCAGTCCTACAATGAGCAGTTCTTC. It encodes CASSTGLDQSYNEQFF.

This clonotype was seen repeatedly, ten times or more. The rearrangement uses TRBV11-2 and TRBJ2-5; 8 nucleotides align to TRBD2. V lost 0 bases, J lost 2 bases, and 8 bases stayed unmatched. The CDR3 covers 17 residues. CDR1 SGHAT and CDR2 FQNNGV come from the germline V gene. This CDR3 is CASSLDLPGGVQETQYF. DNA of the CDR3: TGTGCCAGCAGCTTAGATCTTCCGGGAGGGGTTCAAGAGACCCAGTACTTC.

This clonotype showed up many times. The V call is TRBV5-1, the J call TRBJ2-5; D gene unclear. The CDR3 is 13 residues long. The V end was cut by 0 bases, the J end by 3 bases, with 6 bases between. In germline, CDR1 is SGHRS, CDR2 YFSETQ. The CDR3 loop reads CASSLGVEETQYF. Written as DNA, the CDR3 is TGCGCCAGCAGCTTGGGGGTAGAAGAGACCCAGTACTTC.

The chain recombines TRBV9 with TRBJ1-2; tentatively, D is TRBD1 (5 bases). The CDR3 has 13 residues. Trimming took 4 bases from V and 6 from J, leaving 13 bases between them. The V gene's germline CDR1 is SGDLS and CDR2 YYNGEE. CDR3 sequence reads: CASSSGPRDGYTF. The CDR3 coding sequence is TGTGCCAGCAGCTCGGGGCCGAGGGATGGCTACACCTTC.